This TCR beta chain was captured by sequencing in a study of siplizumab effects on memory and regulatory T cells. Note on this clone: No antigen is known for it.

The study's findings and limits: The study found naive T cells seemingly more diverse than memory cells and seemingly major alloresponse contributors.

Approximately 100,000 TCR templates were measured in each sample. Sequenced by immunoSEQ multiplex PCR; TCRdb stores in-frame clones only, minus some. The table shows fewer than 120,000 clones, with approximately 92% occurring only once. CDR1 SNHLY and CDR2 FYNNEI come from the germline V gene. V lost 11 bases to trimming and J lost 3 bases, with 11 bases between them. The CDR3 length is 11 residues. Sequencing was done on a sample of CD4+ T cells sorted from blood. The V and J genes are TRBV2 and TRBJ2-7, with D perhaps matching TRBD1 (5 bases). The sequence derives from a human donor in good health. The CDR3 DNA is TGTGCCGCCCAGGGTAACTACGAGCAGTACTTC. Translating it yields CAAQGNYEQYF.